The 30 T cell receptor beta chains below come from one sample, sequenced in a study of blood T cell repertoires in COVID-19. The repertoire was sequenced with immunoSEQ multiplex PCR; TCRdb's copy has only in-frame clones and lacks some. In the table there are roughly 120,000 clones, roughly nine tenths of which are singletons. The sample consisted of peripheral blood. These receptors all come from a middle-aged man with active COVID-19.

This chain joins TRBV11-2 and TRBJ2-1; D gene uncertain. Germline V gene lookup returns CDR1 SGHAT and CDR2 FQNNGV. V dropped 6 bases and J dropped 9 bases, with 9 bases sitting between them. The CDR3 covers 11 residues. The CDR3 reads CASSQMVEQFF. CDR3 DNA sequence: TGTGCCAGCAGTCAGATGGTTGAGCAGTTCTTC.

The chain has TRBV7-8 and TRBJ2-1; perhaps TRBD2 as D (6 bases). The V and J ends lost 5 bases and 4 bases respectively, with 15 bases between them. CDR1 is SGHVS, CDR2 FQNEAQ, per germline. CDR3 length: 15 residues. The chain's CDR3 is CASSVNGGEYNEQFF. Written as DNA, the CDR3 is TGTGCCAGCAGCGTGAACGGGGGTGAGTACAATGAGCAGTTCTTC.

This clone was seen just once. The chain combines TRBV6-1 with TRBJ1-5; D not certain. Germline CDR1 MNHNS, CDR2 SASEGT. The V end lost 2 bases, the J end lost 0 bases, and 11 bases lay between the germline ends. The CDR3 spans 16 residues. In DNA, the CDR3 is TGTGCCAGCAGTGAAACTGTCCTGTATAGCAATCAGCCCCAGCATTTT. This encodes CASSETVLYSNQPQHF.

The rearrangement joins TRBV12-5 to TRBJ2-1, with a tentative D call TRBD1 (5 bases). CDR3 size: 12 residues. CDR1 is LGHNT and CDR2 is FRNRAP in the germline V gene. Trimming shortened V by 10 bases and J by 5 bases, and 12 bases separated the two germline ends. CDR3 nucleotides: TGTGCTACAAGACAGACAAACAATGAGCAGTTCTTC. This sequence encodes CATRQTNNEQFF.

This rearrangement joins TRBV24-1 to TRBJ1-2; D perhaps matches TRBD1 (6 bases). CDR1 KGHDR and CDR2 SFDVKD come from the germline V gene. The CDR3 contains 12 residues. V was pared by 6 bases and J by 3 bases, with 7 bases between. CDR3 sequence reads: CATSPGDYGYTF. CDR3 sequence (DNA): TGTGCCACCAGTCCAGGGGACTATGGCTACACCTTC.

This sequence joins TRBV3-1 (or the pseudogene TRBV3-2) and TRBJ1-1, with D maybe TRBD1 (6 bases). Germline CDR1 is LGHDT and CDR2 is YNNKEL (reference sequence). This CDR3 has 13 residues. Between the trimmed V and J ends, which lost 8 bases and 5 bases, there was a span of 15 bases. The CDR3 DNA reads TGTGCCAGCCACCCCAGGGGAGGGACTGAAGCTTTCTTT. Residues: CASHPRGGTEAFF.

This chain connects TRBV10-1 to TRBJ1-4; maybe TRBD1 (5 bases). Trimming cost V 3 bases and J 13 bases, with 15 bases left between them. Germline V CDR1 and CDR2: WNHNN, SYGVQD (reference sequence). The CDR3 loop spans 13 amino acids. CDR3 sequence reads: CASSEYLTGTLFF. In DNA form, the CDR3 reads TGCGCCAGCAGTGAATACTTAACAGGAACACTGTTTTTT.

The V gene is TRBV7-6, the J gene TRBJ2-5, with D maybe TRBD2 (6 bases). Trimming pared 3 bases from V and 1 base from J, leaving 12 bases between. This CDR3 has 15 residues. CDR1 is SGHVS and CDR2 is FNYEAQ in the germline V gene. The CDR3 reads CASSFGGTAQETQYF. The CDR3 nucleotides read TGTGCCAGCAGCTTTGGGGGGACCGCCCAAGAGACCCAGTACTTC.

This sequence joins TRBV18 and TRBJ2-2; D perhaps matches TRBD2 (7 bases). The CDR3 has 16 residues. The germline V and J ends were trimmed by 2 bases and 5 bases, with 15 bases remaining between them. Germline V gene sequence: CDR1 KGHSH, CDR2 LQKENI. For the CDR3, the DNA is TGTGCCAGCTCACCAACCACCAGGGGAGGGACCGGGGAGCTGTTTTTT. Protein product: CASSPTTRGGTGELFF.

At least ten counts were recorded for this clone. The chain recombines TRBV2 with TRBJ1-4; 8 bases agree with TRBD1. There are 16 residues in the CDR3. Germline V lookup: CDR1 SNHLY, CDR2 FYNNEI. Losses at the gene ends were 2 bases for V and 4 bases for J; bases not matched to a gene: 6. The CDR3: CASSETPTGDNEKLFF. As DNA, the CDR3 is TGTGCCAGCAGTGAAACCCCGACAGGGGATAATGAAAAACTGTTTTTT.

The J gene is TRBJ2-1, the V gene TRBV2; D is undetermined. Germline loops: CDR1 SNHLY, CDR2 FYNNEI. V was cut by 6 bases and J by 0 bases, with 12 bases left in between. CDR3 length: 15 residues. The DNA for the CDR3 is TGTGCCAGCAGGTTAGCTGAGAGCTCCTACAATGAGCAGTTCTTC. Amino acid sequence: CASRLAESSYNEQFF.

The CDR3 DNA follows: TGTGCCTGGAGTGTGGGACAGGGGTACACCATATATTTT. This encodes CAWSVGQGYTIYF. The chain recombines TRBV30 with TRBJ1-3; 10 bases match TRBD1. The V segment lost 0 bases and the J segment 8 bases; nucleotides outside the gene matches: 1. Per germline, CDR1 GTSNPN and CDR2 SVGIG (reference sequence). The CDR3 consists of 13 residues.

V gene TRBV6-5 combines with J gene TRBJ1-1; 8 positions match TRBD1. CDR3 length equals 15 residues. J gave up 6 bases and V 7 bases, and 13 bases lay outside the gene matches. Germline V gene lookup returns CDR1 MNHEY and CDR2 SVGAGI. The CDR3 nucleotides read TGTGCCAGCAAGATGACAGGGGAGGGATACGCTGAAGCTTTCTTT. Protein sequence: CASKMTGEGYAEAFF.

V gene TRBV7-2 combines with J gene TRBJ1-1; D unresolved. Trimming shortened V by 5 bases and J by 1 base, and 11 bases separated the two germline ends. Germline CDR1 is SGHTA and CDR2 is FQGNSA. This CDR3 spans 14 amino acids. The CDR3 spells CASSPGNSNTEAFF. The CDR3 nucleotides are TGTGCCAGCAGCCCCGGGAATTCGAACACTGAAGCTTTCTTT.

This rearrangement joins TRBV18 to TRBJ1-2; 8 bases match TRBD1. From germline, CDR1 is KGHSH and CDR2 LQKENI. V trimming: 3 bases; J trimming: 3 bases; junction bases outside the gene matches: 6. There are 15 residues in the CDR3. This CDR3 reads CASSPLDRADYGYTF. The CDR3 DNA reads TGTGCCAGCTCACCCCTGGACAGGGCAGACTATGGCTACACCTTC.

This chain links TRBV14 with TRBJ1-4; D uncertain. The CDR3 consists of 13 residues. Germline V gives CDR1 SGHDN, CDR2 FVKESK. The V end was cut by 0 bases, the J end by 11 bases, with 10 bases between. CDR3 bases: TGTGCCAGCAGCCAAGATCCCGGAGGGAAACTGTTTTTT. This encodes CASSQDPGGKLFF.

The chain couples TRBV11-2 to TRBJ2-3; 14 bases line up with TRBD2. The CDR3 extends over 16 amino acids. Germline V gene lookup returns CDR1 SGHAT and CDR2 FQNNGV. The junction had 3 bases not matched to a gene; V was cut back by 5 bases and J by 2 bases. This chain's CDR3 is CASSRLAGGITDTQYF. CDR3 bases: TGTGCCAGCAGCCGACTAGCGGGAGGGATCACAGATACGCAGTATTTT.

This clone was recorded once. This rearrangement joins TRBV9 to TRBJ2-2; TRBD1 matches 8 bases. The CDR3 length is 16 residues. Unmatched junction bases numbered 9, after V lost 3 bases and J lost 5 bases. The germline V gene has CDR1 SGDLS and CDR2 YYNGEE. Here the CDR3 reads CASSAAQGARTGELFF. The DNA of the CDR3 is TGTGCCAGCAGCGCGGCCCAGGGGGCGCGGACCGGGGAGCTGTTTTTT.

The chain combines TRBV7-9 with TRBJ2-1, with TRBD2 matching over 7 bases. Germline loops: CDR1 SEHNR, CDR2 FQNEAQ (reference sequence). The CDR3 length is 14 residues. V lost 5 bases to trimming and J lost 7 bases; unmatched junction nucleotides: 8. CDR3 in amino acids: CASSPWRGWNEQFF. DNA for the CDR3: TGTGCCAGCAGCCCCTGGCGGGGGTGGAATGAGCAGTTCTTC.

The chain couples TRBV5-1 to TRBJ1-4; 11 bases agree with TRBD1. Per the germline V gene, CDR1 is SGHRS and CDR2 is YFSETQ. CDR3 size: 16 residues. Trimming cost V 1 base and J 7 bases; bases outside gene matches: 6. Here the CDR3 reads CASSLTGTGGSEKLFF. CDR3 DNA sequence: TGCGCCAGCAGCTTGACCGGGACAGGGGGGTCTGAAAAACTGTTTTTT.

This sequence joins TRBV9 and TRBJ2-5, with 10 bases matching TRBD2. Germline V gives CDR1 SGDLS, CDR2 YYNGEE. Unmatched junction bases numbered 4, after V lost 1 base and J lost 1 base. The CDR3 has 16 amino acids. The CDR3 protein is CASSVTASGGQETQYF. The CDR3 DNA is TGTGCCAGCAGCGTAACTGCTAGCGGGGGCCAAGAGACCCAGTACTTC.

This chain connects TRBV7-6 to TRBJ2-5, with 7 bases identical to TRBD1. CDR1 is SGHVS, CDR2 FNYEAQ, per germline. J was trimmed by 5 bases and V by 5 bases; bases with no gene match: 8. The CDR3 runs 14 residues. CDR3 region: CASSVEQGIETQYF. Written as DNA, the CDR3 is TGTGCCAGCAGCGTAGAACAGGGGATTGAGACCCAGTACTTC.

V and J are TRBV2 and TRBJ1-1; weak D call: TRBD1 (6 bases). The CDR3 sequence is 14 residues long. Germline V lookup: CDR1 SNHLY, CDR2 FYNNEI. The ends were cut back, 5 bases at V and 1 base at J, with 11 bases in the middle. CDR3 sequence reads: CASSTRQENTEAFF. DNA for the CDR3: TGTGCCAGCAGTACCCGACAGGAGAACACTGAAGCTTTCTTT. Combining the CDR3 with reference TRBV2 and TRBJ1-1 gives the whole variable domain EPEVTQTPSHQVTQMGQEVILRCVPISNHLYFYWYRQILGQKVEFLVSFYNNEISEKSEIFDDQFSVERPDGSNFTLKIRSTKLEDSAMYFCASSTRQENTEAFFGQGTRLTVV.

The chain joins TRBV30 to TRBJ1-2; 7 nucleotides match TRBD1. Unmatched junction bases numbered 8, after V lost 7 bases and J lost 6 bases. The CDR3 length is 12 residues. The germline V gene encodes CDR1 GTSNPN and CDR2 SVGIG (reference sequence). CDR3 amino acids: CASYPTGNGYTF. In DNA, the CDR3 is TGTGCCTCCTACCCGACAGGGAATGGCTACACCTTC. The full variable domain, its missing parts supplied by reference TRBV30 and TRBJ1-2, is SQTIHQWPATLVQPVGSPLSLECTVEGTSNPNLYWYRQAAGRGLQLLFYSVGIGQISSEVPQNLSASRPQDRQFILSSKKLLLSDSGFYLCASYPTGNGYTFGSGTRLTVV.

The chain carries TRBV7-2 and TRBJ1-1, with 8 bases identical to TRBD1. The CDR3 runs to 15 residues. The germline V gene has CDR1 SGHTA and CDR2 FQGNSA. V lost 3 bases, J lost 0 bases, and 3 bases stayed unmatched. Written as DNA, the CDR3 is TGTGCCAGCAGCTTGGGACAGGCCATGAACACTGAAGCTTTCTTT. Its translation: CASSLGQAMNTEAFF.

As to this clone: Other DNA sequences from this sample encode an identical CDR3 as well. DNA for the CDR3: TGTGCCAGCAGCGTCGGACTAGCGGGGTACAATGAGCAGTTCTTC. This encodes CASSVGLAGYNEQFF. This chain links TRBV9 with TRBJ2-1; the match to TRBD2 covers 12 bases. The CDR3 runs to 15 residues. From germline, CDR1 is SGDLS and CDR2 YYNGEE. V shed 2 bases, J shed 4 bases, and the junction held 1 base outside the gene matches. Filled out from reference TRBV9 and TRBJ2-1, the complete variable domain reads DSGVTQTPKHLITATGQRVTLRCSPRSGDLSVYWYQQSLDQGLQFLIQYYNGEERAKGNILERFSAQQFPDLHSELNLSSLELGDSALYFCASSVGLAGYNEQFFGPGTRLTVL.

The chain combines TRBV2 with TRBJ2-3; TRBD1 is a possible D gene (6 bases). The germline V and J ends were trimmed by 10 bases and 2 bases, with 19 bases remaining between them. Germline V gene lookup returns CDR1 SNHLY and CDR2 FYNNEI. The CDR3 loop spans 15 amino acids. The CDR3 is CATGGTGSNTDTQYF. The CDR3 nucleotides read TGTGCCACCGGAGGAACAGGGTCGAACACAGATACGCAGTATTTT.

The chain uses TRBV7-2 and TRBJ1-5; unclear D gene. The germline gives CDR1 SGHTA, CDR2 FQGNSA. The CDR3 consists of 14 residues. The ends were cut back, 2 bases at V and 2 bases at J, with 7 bases in the middle. The CDR3 protein is CASSLYLGNQPQHF. In DNA form, the CDR3 reads TGTGCCAGCAGCTTATACTTAGGCAATCAGCCCCAGCATTTT.

For this clone: In this CDR3 the conserved last residue, phenylalanine or tryptophan, is missing, so a read error is likely. The chain joins TRBV6-5 to TRBJ1-2; 8 bases match TRBD1. The CDR3 is 14 amino acids. J was trimmed by 4 bases and V by 10 bases; bases with no gene match: 11. CDR1 is MNHEY and CDR2 is SVGAGI in the germline V gene. Here the CDR3 DNA reads TGTGCCACTGCAACAATACAGGGGGTCTATGGCTACACCCTC. It codes for CATATIQGVYGYTL.

V is TRBV18 and J is TRBJ1-3; a possible D gene is TRBD1 (5 bases). CDR3 length equals 13 residues. Germline-derived CDR1 and CDR2 are KGHSH and LQKENI. Trimming shortened V by 3 bases and J by 4 bases, and 7 bases separated the two germline ends. The CDR3 here is CASSPAGGNTIYF. The CDR3 DNA follows: TGTGCCAGCTCACCGGCAGGGGGAAACACCATATATTTT.